Each of the 17 T cell receptor beta chains below was sequenced from the same sample in a study of blood T cell repertoires in COVID-19. Some clones are missing from TCRdb's copy, which holds only in-frame ones; the method was immunoSEQ multiplex PCR. The table lists 310,000 or so clones, 70% to 90% of them singletons. What was sequenced was peripheral blood. The receptors derive from a man in his late teens or twenties who had recovered from COVID-19.

The rearrangement joins TRBV11-2 to TRBJ2-5; TRBD2 aligns across 10 bases. The junction had 9 bases not matched to a gene; V was cut back by 3 bases and J by 5 bases. CDR1 SGHAT and CDR2 FQNNGV come from the germline V gene. This CDR3 is built from 16 residues. The CDR3 spells CASSLGPGLATETQYF. The CDR3 DNA reads as TGTGCCAGCAGCTTGGGACCGGGACTAGCGACCGAGACCCAGTACTTC.

The chain uses TRBV7-2 and TRBJ2-5; the D is unclear. The CDR3 sequence is 12 residues long. From germline, CDR1 is SGHTA and CDR2 FQGNSA. Deletions cut 5 bases from V and 5 bases from J, with 9 bases between. In DNA, the CDR3 is TGTGCCAGCAGCCCTGGTCGGGAGACCCAGTACTTC. This gives the protein CASSPGRETQYF.

The J gene is TRBJ2-7, the V gene TRBV18, with TRBD2 matching over 9 bases. This CDR3 is built from 14 residues. Trimming took 3 bases from V and 3 from J; bases not matched to a gene: 3. The germline V gene encodes CDR1 KGHSH and CDR2 LQKENI. The CDR3 protein is CASSPSGRLYEQYF. The CDR3 DNA follows: TGTGCCAGCTCACCTAGCGGGAGACTCTACGAGCAGTACTTC.

V and J are TRBV5-1 and TRBJ2-5; 8 positions match TRBD1. V was pared by 3 bases and J by 0 bases, with 13 bases of the junction left unmatched. Germline V gene lookup returns CDR1 SGHRS and CDR2 YFSETQ. This CDR3 comprises 18 residues. CDR3 sequence: CASSSPGGSHPYQETQYF. The DNA of the CDR3 is TGCGCCAGCAGCTCTCCAGGGGGCTCTCACCCGTACCAAGAGACCCAGTACTTC.

The rearrangement uses TRBV6-1 and TRBJ1-2; no firm D call. The CDR3 is made up of 13 amino acids. Trimming took 0 bases from V and 7 from J, leaving 9 bases between them. The V gene's germline CDR1 is MNHNS and CDR2 SASEGT. The CDR3 DNA reads TGTGCCAGCAGTGAAGCTCCTTTTTCTGGCTACACCTTC. Translation gives CASSEAPFSGYTF.

The DNA for the CDR3 is TGTGCCAGCAGTTCGACAGGGGGTGTAATTGATACGCAGTATTTT. Amino acid sequence: CASSSTGGVIDTQYF. The chain links TRBV5-6 to TRBJ2-3; TRBD1 matches at 9 bases. The CDR3 spans 15 residues. Germline V gene data show CDR1 as SGHDT and CDR2 as YYEEEE. V lost 5 bases, J lost 6 bases, and 10 bases stayed unmatched.

The CDR3 reads CASSPGTSGFGSYNEQFF. The CDR3, as DNA: TGTGCCAGCAGTCCCGGGACTAGCGGGTTTGGGTCCTACAATGAGCAGTTCTTC. The chain is built from TRBV6-6 and TRBJ2-1, with 12 bases identical to TRBD2. Germline assignment: CDR1 MNHNY and CDR2 SVGAGI (reference sequence). Losses at the gene ends were 5 bases for V and 1 base for J; bases not matched to a gene: 9. CDR3 length: 18 amino acids.

This chain joins TRBV6-8 and TRBJ1-6, with D maybe TRBD1 (6 bases). Trimming took 2 bases from V and 0 from J, leaving 17 bases between them. This CDR3 comprises 19 residues. CDR1 is MNHGY and CDR2 is SAAAGT in the germline V gene. Written as DNA, the CDR3 is TGTGCCAGCAGTTACCCCGTCTTAATCAGGGGCTCCTATAATTCACCCCTCCACTTT. Translation gives CASSYPVLIRGSYNSPLHF.

The rearrangement links TRBV7-2 to TRBJ2-7, with D uncertain. From germline, CDR1 is SGHTA and CDR2 FQGNSA. The V end was cut by 5 bases, the J end by 1 base, with 9 bases between. This CDR3 region has 13 residues. CDR3 residues: CASSPGYSYEQYF. CDR3 coding DNA: TGTGCCAGCAGCCCCGGGTATTCCTACGAGCAGTACTTC.

The V and J genes are TRBV14 and TRBJ1-2; D ambiguous. CDR1 and CDR2 from the germline V gene are SGHDN and FVKESK. The V gene lost 2 bases and the J gene lost 4 bases, with 5 bases spanning the gap. The CDR3 runs to 12 residues. CDR3 amino acids: CASSQSLYGYTF. The DNA of the CDR3 is TGTGCCAGCAGCCAATCCCTCTATGGCTACACCTTC.

This chain joins TRBV3-1 (or the pseudogene TRBV3-2) and TRBJ2-1; D perhaps matches TRBD1 (5 bases). Trimming cost V 1 base and J 4 bases, with 14 bases left between them. The CDR3 is 16 residues long. Looked up from germline, CDR1 is LGHDT and CDR2 is YNNKEL (reference sequence). The CDR3 DNA follows: TGTGCCAGCAGCCAAGCCACTCGACAGTTTTACAATGAGCAGTTCTTC. Protein: CASSQATRQFYNEQFF.

This rearrangement joins TRBV7-9 to TRBJ1-1; 10 nucleotides line up with TRBD1. Germline assignment: CDR1 SEHNR and CDR2 FQNEAQ (reference sequence). V shed 6 bases, J shed 0 bases, and the junction held 4 bases outside the gene matches. The CDR3 length is 15 residues. The CDR3 nucleotides read TGTGCCAGCAGTCCGGGACAGGGGCTGAACACTGAAGCTTTCTTT. Its protein is CASSPGQGLNTEAFF.

The table lists this clone with a count of one. Other DNA variants within this sample encode the same CDR3. The rearrangement joins TRBV12-3 or TRBV12-4 to TRBJ2-2; tentative D call: TRBD2 (6 bases). The CDR3 is made up of 13 amino acids. V was pared by 2 bases and J by 5 bases, with 6 bases between. CDR3 sequence reads: CASSLRGTGELFF. DNA for the CDR3: TGTGCCAGCAGTTTACGGGGGACCGGGGAGCTGTTTTTT.

V is TRBV9 and J is TRBJ2-2, with 7 bases that match TRBD1. There are 15 residues in the CDR3. Germline assignment: CDR1 SGDLS and CDR2 YYNGEE. With V trimmed by 3 bases and J by 2 bases, 4 bases remained unmatched. Here the CDR3 DNA reads TGTGCCAGCAGCGCAGGACAGGAAAACACCGGGGAGCTGTTTTTT. It specifies CASSAGQENTGELFF.

The DNA for the CDR3 is TGTGCCAGTAGTATCTCGGTTGGGCTCACTGAAGCTTTCTTT. This codes for CASSISVGLTEAFF. The rearrangement uses TRBV19 and TRBJ1-1; no clear D gene. The CDR3 covers 14 residues. V lost 3 bases, J lost 4 bases, and 12 bases lay in between. Germline V gene sequence: CDR1 LNHDA, CDR2 SQIVND (reference sequence). Based on the CDR3 plus reference TRBV19 and TRBJ1-1, the full variable domain is DGGITQSPKYLFRKEGQNVTLSCEQNLNHDAMYWYRQDPGQGLRLIYYSQIVNDFQKGDIAEGYSVSREKKESFPLTVTSAQKNPTAFYLCASSISVGLTEAFFGQGTRLTVV.

The count of this clone is one. V gene TRBV10-3 combines with J gene TRBJ1-6, with TRBD1 matching over 10 bases. CDR3 length: 14 amino acids. Trimming removed 11 bases from V and 9 bases from J; junction bases left unmatched: 10. Germline CDR1 is ENHRY and CDR2 is SYGVKD. The CDR3 DNA reads TGTGCCGCCTTCCGGGACAGGGGCGGTTCACCCCTCCACTTT. It specifies CAAFRDRGGSPLHF.

This chain uses TRBV19 with TRBJ2-7; possible D gene TRBD1, 5 bases. CDR3 size: 15 residues. The V gene's germline CDR1 is LNHDA and CDR2 SQIVND (reference sequence). The V gene lost 2 bases and the J gene lost 2 bases, with 13 bases spanning the gap. CDR3 sequence: CASSIRAAGPYEQYF. Here the CDR3 DNA reads TGTGCCAGTAGTATACGGGCGGCAGGGCCCTACGAGCAGTACTTC.